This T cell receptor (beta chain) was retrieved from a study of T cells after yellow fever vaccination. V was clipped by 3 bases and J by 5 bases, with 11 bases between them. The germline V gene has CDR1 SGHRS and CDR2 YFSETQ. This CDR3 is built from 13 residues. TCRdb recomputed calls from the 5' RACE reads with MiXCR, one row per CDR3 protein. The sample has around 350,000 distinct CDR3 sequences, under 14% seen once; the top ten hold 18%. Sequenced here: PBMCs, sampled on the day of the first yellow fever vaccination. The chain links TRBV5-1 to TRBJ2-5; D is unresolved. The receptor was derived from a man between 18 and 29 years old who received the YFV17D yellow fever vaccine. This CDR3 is CASSSLSGETQYF. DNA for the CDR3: TGCGCCAGCAGCTCCTTATCCGGGGAGACCCAGTACTTC.